The next 9 T cell receptor beta chains were all read from a single sample in a study of OX40 agonist ivuxolimab in advanced cancers. TCRdb's table, derived via immunoSEQ multiplex PCR, lists solely in-frame clones and lacks some. The sample holds fewer than 85,000 clones, under 85% seen once. The material was CD4+ or CD8+ T cells sorted from blood, obtained in a trial of the OX40 agonist ivuxolimab. The receptors stem from an adult with an advanced solid tumor such as melanoma, head and neck, liver or kidney cancer.

This rearrangement joins TRBV27 to TRBJ1-2; TRBD1 aligns across 8 bases. Germline V CDR1 and CDR2: MNHEY, SMNVEV (reference sequence). The CDR3 is 15 amino acids. The trim removed 4 bases at V and 8 bases at J, leaving 12 bases unmatched. As DNA, the CDR3 is TGTGCCAGCAGTTACGGGACAGGTTGGATCGGGGGCTACACCTTC. Residues: CASSYGTGWIGGYTF.

The chain has TRBV15 and TRBJ1-1; possibly TRBD1 for D (5 bases). The germline V gene encodes CDR1 LNHNV and CDR2 YYDKDF (reference sequence). This CDR3 is built from 18 residues. Trimming shortened V by 1 base and J by 1 base, and 19 bases separated the two germline ends. CDR3: CATSRGFKLSGKNTEAFF. CDR3 DNA: TGTGCCACCAGCAGAGGATTTAAATTATCAGGGAAGAACACTGAAGCTTTCTTT. The entire variable domain, with the rest obtained from reference TRBV15 and TRBJ1-1, is as follows: DAMVIQNPRYQVTQFGKPVTLSCSQTLNHNVMYWYQQKSSQAPKLLFHYYDKDFNNEADTPDNFQSRRPNTSFCFLDIRSPGLGDTAMYLCATSRGFKLSGKNTEAFFGQGTRLTVV.

This clone showed up just once. The chain has TRBV4-3 and TRBJ1-6; TRBD1 aligns across 10 bases. The V segment lost 0 bases and the J segment 9 bases; nucleotides outside the gene matches: 5. Germline V lookup: CDR1 LGHNA, CDR2 YSLEER. This CDR3 is built from 16 residues. CDR3 sequence reads: CASSQDEDRGLSPLHF. The CDR3 bases are TGCGCCAGCAGCCAAGATGAAGACAGGGGGCTTTCACCCCTCCACTTT.

The gene calls are TRBV5-4 and TRBJ2-2; D is perhaps TRBD1 (5 bases). The germline V and J ends were trimmed by 4 bases and 6 bases, with 10 bases remaining between them. The CDR3 has 13 residues. Looked up from germline, CDR1 is SGHNT and CDR2 is YYREEE (reference sequence). The CDR3 DNA reads TGTGCCAGCAGCCCCAGGGTGGCCGGGGAGCTGTTTTTT. Translated: CASSPRVAGELFF.

The chain carries TRBV14 and TRBJ2-4; 8 bases map to TRBD1. Germline CDR1 SGHDN, CDR2 FVKESK. There are 14 residues in the CDR3. The trim removed 6 bases at V and 8 bases at J, leaving 9 bases unmatched. The CDR3 protein is CASSRTGITDIQYF. CDR3 DNA sequence: TGTGCCAGCAGTAGGACAGGGATTACGGACATTCAGTACTTC.

J is TRBJ2-2 and V is TRBV14; TRBD2 matches at 10 bases. Germline CDR1 SGHDN, CDR2 FVKESK. The V segment lost 6 bases and the J segment 2 bases; nucleotides outside the gene matches: 12. The CDR3 has 18 residues. The CDR3 is CASSRKPSGGVNTGELFF. CDR3 DNA sequence: TGTGCCAGCAGTCGCAAACCCAGCGGGGGGGTAAACACCGGGGAGCTGTTTTTT.

V usage is TRBV7-2 and J usage is TRBJ1-3; possibly TRBD1 for D (6 bases). CDR3 length: 15 amino acids. Trimming left V 5 bases short and J 1 base short, with 12 bases between. CDR1 is SGHTA, CDR2 FQGNSA, per germline. The CDR3 nucleotides read TGTGCCAGCAGCCCTTCTACAGGGTCTGGAAACACCATATATTTT. It encodes CASSPSTGSGNTIYF.

This sequence joins TRBV28 and TRBJ2-4; 13 bases line up with TRBD2. CDR1 is MDHEN and CDR2 is SYDVKM in the germline V gene. The V and J ends lost 6 bases and 11 bases, in that order; junction bases with no gene match: 7. This CDR3 region has 14 residues. CDR3 nucleotides: TGTGCCAGCAGCTCAGGGACTAGCGGGGAGGTTCAGTACTTC. It yields the protein CASSSGTSGEVQYF.

This rearrangement joins TRBV13 to TRBJ2-1; the D gene is possibly TRBD2 (11 bases). The ends were cut back, 2 bases at V and 8 bases at J, with 31 bases in the middle. Germline CDR1 PRHDT, CDR2 FYEKMQ (reference sequence). The CDR3 has 20 amino acids. This chain's CDR3 is CASSLRDRGFSSGRRDEQFF. The CDR3 coding sequence is TGTGCCAGCAGCTTAAGGGACAGGGGATTCTCTAGCGGGAGGCGGGATGAGCAGTTCTTC.